Below, 11 T cell receptor beta chains from the same sample are listed, as sequenced in a study of T cell changes during pregnancy in multiple sclerosis. The data were produced by immunoSEQ multiplex PCR, yet TCRdb's version contains in-frame clones alone and is incomplete. The sample contains over 65,000 clones, approximately 93% of which appear only once. The sequenced sample was peripheral blood, obtained in the first trimester of pregnancy. The receptor set was obtained from a female donor with multiple sclerosis, enrolled in a pregnancy study.

The chain combines TRBV5-4 with TRBJ1-1; D might be TRBD1 (5 bases). Germline values: CDR1 SGHNT, CDR2 YYREEE (reference sequence). The CDR3 has 14 residues. The ends were cut back, 3 bases at V and 4 bases at J, with 13 bases in the middle. The CDR3 DNA is TGTGCCAGCAGCTCATACAGGCTTTCCACTGAAGCTTTCTTT. Protein product: CASSSYRLSTEAFF.

The rearrangement links TRBV28 to TRBJ2-2; D perhaps matches TRBD1 (5 bases). The CDR3 is 16 residues long. Germline loops: CDR1 MDHEN, CDR2 SYDVKM. The ends were cut back, 6 bases at V and 0 bases at J, with 14 bases in the middle. The CDR3, as DNA: TGTGCCAGCAGGATCTGGACAACTACGAACACCGGGGAGCTGTTTTTT. Translation: CASRIWTTTNTGELFF.

The chain uses TRBV23-1 and TRBJ1-4, with 8 bases identical to TRBD1. TRBV23-1 is treated as an ORF (open reading frame) with a function not yet certain. This CDR3 comprises 16 residues. With 2 bases clipped from V and 6 bases from J, the junction kept 8 bases outside the gene matches. Here the CDR3 reads CASSQKGTGRDEKLFF. For the CDR3, the DNA is TGCGCCAGCAGTCAAAAAGGGACAGGTCGTGATGAAAAACTGTTTTTT.

V usage is TRBV5-1 and J usage is TRBJ2-1; TRBD1 matches 8 bases. V shed 5 bases, J shed 2 bases, and the junction held 12 bases outside the gene matches. This CDR3 contains 17 residues. Germline V gene sequence: CDR1 SGHRS, CDR2 YFSETQ. CDR3 sequence: CASSGIPGQVAYNEQFF. The CDR3 region has the DNA TGCGCCAGCAGTGGGATACCGGGACAGGTAGCCTACAATGAGCAGTTCTTC.

This chain connects TRBV6-5 to TRBJ1-4, with TRBD1 matching 9 bases. With 5 bases clipped from V and 5 bases from J, the junction kept 6 bases outside the gene matches. Germline CDR1 is MNHEY and CDR2 is SVGAGI. The CDR3 totals 15 residues. The CDR3 here is CASSQGDRANEKLFF. The CDR3 DNA is TGTGCCAGCAGTCAAGGGGACAGGGCAAATGAAAAACTGTTTTTT.

J is TRBJ1-3 and V is TRBV11-2; no clear D. The ends were cut back, 2 bases at V and 4 bases at J, with 12 bases in the middle. The CDR3 has 15 amino acids. CDR1 and CDR2 from the germline V gene are SGHAT and FQNNGV. The CDR3 DNA reads as TGTGCCAGCAGCTTACATCAGATCTTAGGAAACACCATATATTTT. This encodes CASSLHQILGNTIYF.

Written as DNA, the CDR3 is TGCGCCAGCAGACTCCACGGGGGGCAGGTCTACGAGCAGTACTTC. Protein product: CASRLHGGQVYEQYF. The genes are TRBV23-1 and TRBJ2-7, with TRBD2 as a possible D gene (7 bases). TRBV23-1 is reported as an ORF; its role is uncertain. The V end was cut by 6 bases, the J end by 3 bases, with 18 bases between. The CDR3 extends over 15 amino acids.

V gene TRBV6-1 combines with J gene TRBJ2-5, with D tentatively TRBD1 (6 bases). Germline V gene data show CDR1 as MNHNS and CDR2 as SASEGT. Deletions cut 7 bases from V and 5 bases from J, with 14 bases between. The CDR3 is 13 amino acids. CDR3 sequence: CASIRSRGETQYF. The CDR3 DNA follows: TGTGCCAGCATCAGAAGTAGGGGGGAGACCCAGTACTTC.

CDR3 residues: CATSRDRWEQYF. CDR3 sequence (DNA): TGTGCCACCAGCAGAGATAGATGGGAGCAGTACTTC. This rearrangement joins TRBV15 to TRBJ2-7; D remains ambiguous. Trimming removed 0 bases from V and 7 bases from J, with 7 bases in between. The CDR3 loop spans 12 amino acids. Germline V gives CDR1 LNHNV, CDR2 YYDKDF (reference sequence). Looking up the rest from reference TRBV15 and TRBJ2-7 gives the full variable domain: DAMVIQNPRYQVTQFGKPVTLSCSQTLNHNVMYWYQQKSSQAPKLLFHYYDKDFNNEADTPDNFQSRRPNTSFCFLDIRSPGLGDTAMYLCATSRDRWEQYFGPGTRLTVT.

The chain couples TRBV11-3 to TRBJ2-5; 13 positions match TRBD2. The germline CDR1 and CDR2 sequences are SGHNT and YENEEA. This CDR3 has 15 amino acids. V dropped 6 bases and J dropped 3; count of bases not matched to a gene: 4. CDR3 sequence: CASRTGTSGEETQYF. The CDR3, as DNA: TGTGCCAGCAGGACAGGGACTAGCGGGGAAGAGACCCAGTACTTC.

This clone came up once. The chain is built from TRBV5-4 and TRBJ2-7; 10 bases align to TRBD1. Germline loops: CDR1 SGHNT, CDR2 YYREEE (reference sequence). The length of the CDR3 is 15 residues. The trim removed 2 bases at V and 1 base at J, leaving 3 bases unmatched. The CDR3 loop is CASSFQGQGSYEQYF. The CDR3 DNA reads as TGTGCCAGCAGCTTCCAGGGACAGGGGTCCTACGAGCAGTACTTC. Together with reference TRBV5-4 and TRBJ2-7, the CDR3 gives the full variable domain: ETGVTQSPTHLIKTRGQQVTLRCSSQSGHNTVSWYQQALGQGPQFIFQYYREEENGRGNFPPRFSGLQFPNYSSELNVNALELDDSALYLCASSFQGQGSYEQYFGPGTRLTVT.